A single sample is the source of the 16 T cell receptor beta chains below, sequenced in a study of blood T cell repertoires in COVID-19. This table comes from immunoSEQ multiplex PCR, and its TCRdb copy is limited to in-frame clones, with some not included. The sample includes roughly 250,000 clones, roughly 88% of them seen just once. Input material: peripheral blood. These receptors were taken from a middle-aged woman who had recovered from COVID-19.

Here the CDR3 reads CARSLAQGTYEQYF. DNA for the CDR3: TGTGCCAGAAGCTTGGCTCAGGGGACCTACGAGCAGTACTTC. The V call is TRBV5-3, the J call TRBJ2-7; weak D call: TRBD1 (6 bases). TRBV5-3 falls under the ORF class, with uncertain function. V lost 0 bases and J lost 2, with 9 bases in between. The length of the CDR3 is 14 residues.

The V call is TRBV5-4, the J call TRBJ2-1; 14 bases map to TRBD2. J lost 5 bases, V lost 5 bases, and 12 bases had no gene match. The germline CDR1 and CDR2 sequences are SGHNT and YYREEE (reference sequence). The CDR3 is 18 residues long. In DNA, the CDR3 is TGTGCCAGCAGTAGGAGACTAGCGGGGGGGGTAGCTCACAATGAGCAGTTCTTC. It specifies CASSRRLAGGVAHNEQFF.

Details on this clone: At the DNA level, this CDR3 is encoded by other sequences in the same sample as well. V gene TRBV9 combines with J gene TRBJ2-7; D possibly corresponds to TRBD2 (6 bases). CDR1 SGDLS and CDR2 YYNGEE come from the germline V gene. Trimming cost V 0 bases and J 0 bases, with 10 bases left between them. The CDR3 is made up of 15 amino acids. The CDR3 spells CASSVESGPSYEQYF. In DNA form, the CDR3 reads TGTGCCAGCAGCGTAGAAAGCGGGCCCTCCTACGAGCAGTACTTC.

The chain combines TRBV29-1 with TRBJ2-5; a weak D match, TRBD2 (7 bases). V lost 5 bases and J lost 4, with 26 bases in between. CDR1 and CDR2 from the germline V gene are SQVTM and ANQGSEA. The CDR3 spans 17 residues. CDR3 coding DNA: TGCAGCGTTCGCCCCGGGGGGCGTGACTTCGGGGGAGAGACCCAGTACTTC. Residues: CSVRPGGRDFGGETQYF.

This sequence joins TRBV18 and TRBJ1-3; 9 bases are shared with TRBD1. This CDR3 comprises 16 residues. The germline V gene has CDR1 KGHSH and CDR2 LQKENI. The V and J ends lost 5 bases and 2 bases, in that order; junction bases with no gene match: 7. The CDR3 loop is CASSGGQGNAGNTIYF. The CDR3 DNA follows: TGTGCCAGCTCAGGCGGACAGGGGAATGCTGGAAACACCATATATTTT.

This clone was detected once. A junction end diverges from the germline sequence, so it may reflect a read error. The chain joins TRBV4-2 to TRBJ2-1, with D possibly matching TRBD2 (5 bases). The CDR3 is 13 residues long. Per germline, CDR1 LGHNA and CDR2 YNFKEQ. In DNA form, the CDR3 reads TGTGCCAGCAGCCAGGGTAGCGACAAGGAGCAGTTCTTC. Protein: CASSQGSDKEQFF.

The J gene is TRBJ2-7, the V gene TRBV5-1, with 12 bases identical to TRBD2. The germline CDR1 and CDR2 sequences are SGHRS and YFSETQ. This CDR3 has 15 residues. The J segment lost 1 base and the V segment lost 4 bases, leaving 3 bases of the junction unmatched. The CDR3 sequence is CASSRTSGTSYEQYF. DNA of the CDR3: TGCGCCAGCAGCAGGACTAGCGGGACTTCCTACGAGCAGTACTTC.

The V and J genes are TRBV7-6 and TRBJ1-1; TRBD1 matches at 7 bases. In germline, CDR1 is SGHVS, CDR2 FNYEAQ. CDR3 size: 14 residues. Trimming removed 6 bases from V and 1 base from J; junction bases left unmatched: 5. CDR3 sequence reads: CASRRQGPNTEAFF. DNA of the CDR3: TGTGCCAGCAGGCGACAGGGCCCGAACACTGAAGCTTTCTTT.

The chain recombines TRBV20-1 with TRBJ2-7; 10 bases agree with TRBD2. CDR3 length equals 16 residues. Germline CDR1 and CDR2: DFQATT and SNEGSKA (reference sequence). The V gene end was trimmed by 3 bases and the J gene end by 1 base; junction bases not matched to a gene: 9. CDR3 bases: TGCAGTGCTAGTCCGCGACTACTAGCGGGGTCCTACGAGCAGTACTTC. It yields the protein CSASPRLLAGSYEQYF.

This clone was found once. This chain uses TRBV7-6 with TRBJ2-1; D possibly corresponds to TRBD1 (5 bases). V shed 5 bases and J shed 0 bases, with 14 bases lying between them. CDR3 length: 16 residues. Germline CDR1 reads SGHVS; CDR2 reads FNYEAQ. The CDR3 nucleotides read TGTGCCAGCAGCGTAGACAGCTCCTTCTCCTACAATGAGCAGTTCTTC. Its translation is CASSVDSSFSYNEQFF.

This clone was found a few times. The chain employs TRBV27 and TRBJ1-6; the D is unclear. Germline V gives CDR1 MNHEY, CDR2 SMNVEV (reference sequence). V was trimmed by 1 base and J by 5 bases, leaving 6 bases between them. This CDR3 is 14 amino acids long. The CDR3 sequence: CASSLWADNSPLHF. CDR3 coding DNA: TGTGCCAGCAGTTTATGGGCAGATAATTCACCCCTCCACTTT.

This clone was found a few times. The chain combines TRBV4-3 with TRBJ2-7, with D maybe TRBD1 (5 bases). The CDR3 has 14 residues. V dropped 3 bases and J dropped 6 bases, with 15 bases sitting between them. The germline V gene has CDR1 LGHNA and CDR2 YSLEER. The DNA of the CDR3 is TGCGCCAGCAGCCACCACTCCAGGGTATCCGAGCAGTACTTC. It codes for CASSHHSRVSEQYF.

The genes are TRBV9 and TRBJ2-1; 7 bases line up with TRBD2. Germline V gene sequence: CDR1 SGDLS, CDR2 YYNGEE. CDR3 length: 15 amino acids. V lost 4 bases and J lost 4; bases outside the gene matches: 8. CDR3 amino acids: CASSTPGLPYNEQFF. In DNA, the CDR3 is TGTGCCAGCAGCACTCCGGGACTACCATACAATGAGCAGTTCTTC.

The rearrangement uses TRBV13 and TRBJ2-5, with 7 bases fitting TRBD1. The CDR3 has 15 residues. With V trimmed by 5 bases and J by 2 bases, 8 bases remained unmatched. Germline V gene data show CDR1 as PRHDT and CDR2 as FYEKMQ (reference sequence). This chain's CDR3 is CASSPRTGFQETQYF. CDR3 DNA: TGTGCCAGCAGCCCCCGGACAGGTTTTCAAGAGACCCAGTACTTC.

The chain combines TRBV18 with TRBJ1-5; D uncertain. Trimming left V 2 bases short and J 6 bases short, with 5 bases between. This CDR3 is built from 12 residues. The germline V gene encodes CDR1 KGHSH and CDR2 LQKENI. The DNA of the CDR3 is TGTGCCAGCTCACCAGGAGCTCAGCCCCAGCATTTT. This gives the protein CASSPGAQPQHF.

This clone has only one observation. The rearrangement joins TRBV28 to TRBJ2-1; 11 bases are shared with TRBD2. V dropped 3 bases and J dropped 6; count of bases not matched to a gene: 13. This CDR3 has 18 amino acids. Germline lookup yields CDR1 MDHEN and CDR2 SYDVKM. The DNA for the CDR3 is TGTGCCAGCAGTTTCCAACACCCGACTAGCGGGATGGGCAATGAGCAGTTCTTC. Amino acids: CASSFQHPTSGMGNEQFF. Full variable domain (missing parts from reference TRBV28 and TRBJ2-1): DVKVTQSSRYLVKRTGEKVFLECVQDMDHENMFWYRQDPGLGLRLIYFSYDVKMKEKGDIPEGYSVSREKKERFSLILESASTNQTSMYLCASSFQHPTSGMGNEQFFGPGTRLTVL.